This T cell receptor beta chain was profiled in a study of blood T cell repertoires in COVID-19. In the source study's methods: Amplification with reference gene primers provided the estimates of nucleated cell counts. Method: immunoSEQ multiplex PCR; TCRdb's copy keeps in-frame clones and lacks some. V, J and clone size are taken as reported in that table, and D and trimming were inferred from the DNA itself. The repertoire holds about 410,000 clones, with around 89% as singletons. The CDR3 runs 14 residues. V lost 2 bases, J lost 0 bases, and 7 bases lay in between. Germline CDR1 MNHEY, CDR2 SMNVEV (reference sequence).

The chain employs TRBV27 and TRBJ2-5; D gene unclear. The sample taken for sequencing was peripheral blood. The origin of this receptor is a woman between 40 and 50 years old with COVID-19, enrolled during active disease. In nucleotides, the CDR3 is TGTGCCAGCAGTTTAACCGGGTACCAAGAGACCCAGTACTTC. Amino acid sequence: CASSLTGYQETQYF.